Listed below are T cell receptor beta chains from one sample, sequenced in a study of T cells after yellow fever vaccination. Via MiXCR, TCRdb re-called the 5' RACE reads, giving one row per CDR3 protein. The data show roughly 500,000 distinct CDR3 sequences, approximately 21% seen once. The source was PBMCs, collected 15 days after the yellow fever booster vaccination. The receptors originated from a man aged 25-45 years who received the YFV17D yellow fever vaccine. Both conserved end residues are part of each CDR3. A D gene is named only where the DNA matches it firmly. Clone size is not always given. Where it is, it says once, few, many or a class for expanded clones.

v_call	j_call	clone_size	d_call	cdr3_nt	cdr3_aa
TRBV7-6	TRBJ2-7	few	TRBD2	TGTGCCAGCAGCCTCCGGATAGCGGGAGGTGGGGACGAGCAGTACTTC	CASSLRIAGGGDEQYF
TRBV4-2	TRBJ2-5	NA	NA	TGTGCCAGCAGCCAAGCCGACGGGTCCCCAGAGACCCAGTACTTC	CASSQADGSPETQYF
TRBV6-1	TRBJ2-1	NA	NA	TGTGCCAGCCGAGTTGGCGTAGGCAGCGATGAGCAGTTCTTC	CASRVGVGSDEQFF
TRBV30	TRBJ2-3	NA	TRBD2	TGTGCCTGGGGAAGGGGACTATCCACAGATACGCAGTATTTT	CAWGRGLSTDTQYF
TRBV11-2	TRBJ2-1	few	NA	TGTGCCAGCAGCTTAGAAGCGAATTGGGGGAGTGAGCAGTTCTTC	CASSLEANWGSEQFF
TRBV20-1	TRBJ2-1	many	NA	TGCAGTGCTCAAGGGTCGGTCGATGAGCAGTTCTTC	CSAQGSVDEQFF
TRBV7-6	TRBJ2-5	once	TRBD2	TGTGCCAGCAGCAGAACTAGCGGGAGGGAGACCCAGTACTTC	CASSRTSGRETQYF
TRBV5-6	TRBJ2-4	NA	NA	TGTGCCAGCAGCCTACGGGAGGCCAAAAACATTCAGTACTTC	CASSLREAKNIQYF
TRBV20-1	TRBJ2-3	NA	TRBD2	TGCAGTGCTAGTCTGGCGGGGGGGAGGAGGCCGCAGTATTTT	CSASLAGGRRPQYF
TRBV5-1	TRBJ2-1	few	NA	TGCGCCAGCAGCACTGGACGGACCCAGTTCTTC	CASSTGRTQFF
TRBV20-1	TRBJ1-5	NA	TRBD1	TGCAGTGCGGAGGACAGGGGGCGTTGGCCCCAGCATTTT	CSAEDRGRWPQHF
TRBV27	TRBJ2-1	NA	TRBD2	TGTGCCAGCAGTTCCTCGGGACTAGCCCAGGGTGAGCAGTTCTTC	CASSSSGLAQGEQFF
TRBV7-7	TRBJ2-3	NA	TRBD2	TGTGCTAGCAGCTTAGGGCTAGCGGCTGGGTCAGATACGCAGTATTTT	CASSLGLAAGSDTQYF
TRBV7-2	TRBJ2-7	NA	TRBD2	TGTGCCAGCAGCTCCATGACTAGCGGAAGCTCCTACGAGCAGTACTTC	CASSSMTSGSSYEQYF
TRBV4-3	TRBJ2-5	NA	NA	TGCGCCAGCAGCCAACGGGAAGGGTCTCAAGAGACCCAGTACTTC	CASSQREGSQETQYF
TRBV6-6	TRBJ2-2	few	NA	TGTGCCAGCAGCCACGGTCCCACCGGGGAGCTGTTTTTT	CASSHGPTGELFF
TRBV5-6	TRBJ2-3	NA	TRBD1	TGTGCCAGCACGGACAGGGCCTCAGATACGCAGTATTTT	CASTDRASDTQYF
TRBV28	TRBJ1-2	few	NA	TGTGCCAGCAGTTTAGGGGACCGTATTAACTATGGCTACACCTTC	CASSLGDRINYGYTF
TRBV18	TRBJ2-3	few	NA	TGTGCCACCGTAGCGGCCTCCAATACGCAGTATTTT	CATVAASNTQYF
TRBV18	TRBJ2-2	NA	NA	TGTGCCAGCTCACCTCAGCTCCGCCCGGCGTTGGGGACCGGGGAGCTGTTTTTT	CASSPQLRPALGTGELFF
TRBV20-1	TRBJ2-7	NA	TRBD1	TGCAGTGCTAGAGCCGGGACAGTTAGAGAGCAGTACTTC	CSARAGTVREQYF
TRBV6-5	TRBJ2-1	NA	TRBD2	TGTGCCAGCAGTTACTTTGCGGGAGGCCCCAATGAGCAGTTCTTC	CASSYFAGGPNEQFF
TRBV29-1	TRBJ2-5	NA	NA	TGCAGCGTCCGACGGTTACAAGAGACCCAGTACTTC	CSVRRLQETQYF
TRBV29-1	TRBJ1-4	NA	NA	TGCAGCGCAAGGGACAACAAGAATGAAAAACTGTTTTTT	CSARDNKNEKLFF
TRBV29-1	TRBJ2-5	NA	TRBD2	TGCAGCTTCGGACTAGCGGGAGAGACCCAGTACTTC	CSFGLAGETQYF
TRBV3-1	TRBJ2-4	few	NA	TGTGCCAGCAGCCAGAGAAACATTCAGTACTTC	CASSQRNIQYF
TRBV7-8	TRBJ1-3	once	TRBD1	TGTGCCAGCAGCTCGGACAGGCCTGGCTCTGGAAACACCATATATTTT	CASSSDRPGSGNTIYF
TRBV7-9	TRBJ2-5	NA	NA	TGTGCCAGCACCCGTAATGACGGGAAAGAGACCCAGTACTTC	CASTRNDGKETQYF
TRBV5-1	TRBJ2-3	NA	TRBD2	TGCGCCAGCAGCCACGGGACTAGCGGACCGACAGATACGCAGTATTTT	CASSHGTSGPTDTQYF
TRBV12-3/TRBV12-4	TRBJ2-2	few	NA	TGTGCCAGCAGTACCGGGACGTCCATTTTTCCCGGGGAGCTGTTTTTT	CASSTGTSIFPGELFF
TRBV29-1	TRBJ2-7	NA	NA	TGCAGCGCGAAGACAGCCACCTACGAGCAGTACTTC	CSAKTATYEQYF
TRBV7-9	TRBJ2-5	NA	NA	TGTGCCAGCAGCTTAGCTGCCAGTAGGCAAGAGACCCAGTACTTC	CASSLAASRQETQYF
TRBV7-2	TRBJ1-2	NA	NA	TGTGCCAGCAGCTTAGAGCGTGGGGGCCCTGGAAGAGGCTACACCTTC	CASSLERGGPGRGYTF
TRBV2	TRBJ2-1	NA	NA	TGTGCCAGCAGTGATCCGAGGGACCTCCAGTTCTCCAAGGAGCAGTTCTTC	CASSDPRDLQFSKEQFF
TRBV29-1	TRBJ2-2	NA	NA	TGCAGCGTTGACCAGGGAACCGGGGAGCTGTTTTTT	CSVDQGTGELFF
TRBV4-3	TRBJ2-1	NA	TRBD2	TGCGCCAGCAGCCAAGATCGGGGGGGTTCCTACAATGAGCAGTTCTTC	CASSQDRGGSYNEQFF
TRBV4-3	TRBJ2-7	NA	NA	TGCGCCAGCAGCCAAGATATCTGGCCCTGGGACGGCTCCTACGAGCAGTACTTC	CASSQDIWPWDGSYEQYF
TRBV11-2	TRBJ2-1	once	TRBD2	TGTGCCAGCAGCTACGGACTAGCGGGAGGGTATGAGCAGTTCTTC	CASSYGLAGGYEQFF
TRBV30	TRBJ1-1	few	NA	TGTGCCTGGAGCAAGGGGGAGGGGGAAGCTTTCTTT	CAWSKGEGEAFF
TRBV23-1	TRBJ1-4	many	NA	TGCGCCAGCACGTCGGGGCCTCGGGGTGAAAAACTGTTTTTT	CASTSGPRGEKLFF
TRBV9	TRBJ2-1	NA	TRBD2	TGTGCCAGCAGCGTTTTATCCGGGACTAGCAGGCCGAATGAGCAGTTCTTC	CASSVLSGTSRPNEQFF
TRBV7-2	TRBJ2-7	many	NA	TGTGCCAGCAGTCTTCTCAGTAGCGAGCAGTACTTC	CASSLLSSEQYF
TRBV29-1	TRBJ2-3	few	NA	TGCAGCGTCATGGGCAGAGCGGTGGGACGCACAGATACGCAGTATTTT	CSVMGRAVGRTDTQYF
TRBV27	TRBJ2-1	few	TRBD1	TGTGCCAGCAGCACTATCCGGGACAGGGTCGACAATGAGCAGTTCTTC	CASSTIRDRVDNEQFF
TRBV6-2/TRBV6-3	TRBJ2-1	NA	NA	TGTGCCAGCAGTAGGGACTCCCCGGCCCTGGGGAATGAGCAGTTCTTC	CASSRDSPALGNEQFF
TRBV5-1	TRBJ2-2	NA	TRBD2	TGCGCCAGCAGCTTTACTAGCGGGCACTCGAACACCGGGGAGCTGTTTTTT	CASSFTSGHSNTGELFF